The entry that follows covers one TCR beta chain sequence. The sample originates from a study of T cell changes during pregnancy in multiple sclerosis. The repertoire was sequenced with immunoSEQ multiplex PCR; TCRdb's copy has only in-frame clones and lacks some. The data show approximately 82,000 clones, 75% to 95% seen once. This CDR3 spans 17 amino acids. Per the germline V gene, CDR1 is SGHRS and CDR2 is YFSETQ. V shed 1 base and J shed 0 bases, with 11 bases lying between them. The sequences come from CD4+ T cells from peripheral blood mononuclear cells, collected in the second trimester of pregnancy. The rearrangement joins TRBV5-1 to TRBJ2-6; TRBD1 might be the D (5 bases). This TCR derives from a female donor with multiple sclerosis, enrolled in a pregnancy study. CDR3 coding DNA: TGCGCCAGCAGCTTGACAGGCCTTAGCTCTGGGGCCAACGTCCTGACTTTC. Protein: CASSLTGLSSGANVLTF.